One and the same sample provided the 17 T cell receptor beta chains below, sequenced in a study of metastatic and nonmetastatic thyroid tumors. Via MiXCR, TCRdb re-called the PCR reads. The sample shows 20,000 to 25,000 clones, about 20% of them seen only once. Prior to thyroid surgery, none of the patients had received any treatment. Sequencing was carried out using adjacent normal tissue. The receptors were gathered from a female donor with papillary thyroid cancer or a benign thyroid nodule (not recorded which). Some clones in this sample may be carry-over from other donors' samples.

The chain employs TRBV12-3 or TRBV12-4 and TRBJ1-2, with TRBD1 as a possible D gene (6 bases). V lost 1 base, J lost 6 bases, and 18 bases lay in between. The CDR3 has 16 amino acids. This chain's CDR3 is CASSLGGAGGADGYTF. In nucleotides, the CDR3 is TGTGCCAGCAGTTTAGGAGGGGCCGGGGGCGCCGATGGCTACACCTTC.

By sample share, this clone is medium-sized. The J gene is TRBJ2-7, the V gene TRBV12-3 or TRBV12-4; no clear D gene. The CDR3 is 12 residues long. The ends were cut back, 3 bases at V and 10 bases at J, with 13 bases in the middle. This CDR3 reads CASSFPGSRQYF. The CDR3 region has the DNA TGTGCCAGCAGTTTCCCAGGCAGCCGCCAGTACTTC.

This clone has more than one count but fewer than ten. The genes are TRBV7-2 and TRBJ2-7, with D maybe TRBD2 (5 bases). Germline V gene data show CDR1 as SGHTA and CDR2 as FQGNSA. The CDR3 runs 14 residues. V was cut by 4 bases and J by 1 base, with 11 bases left in between. CDR3 coding DNA: TGTGCCAGCAGCTACCGGACTGGATCCTACGAGCAGTACTTC. As protein: CASSYRTGSYEQYF.

This clone was observed at least ten times. The rearrangement joins TRBV20-1 to TRBJ1-2; D uncertain. CDR3 length equals 15 residues. Germline V lookup: CDR1 DFQATT, CDR2 SNEGSKA (reference sequence). With 0 bases removed from V and 3 bases from J, the gap between germline ends came to 14 bases. As DNA, the CDR3 is TGCAGTGCTAGAGATAGGGAAAGTGCACACTATGGCTACACCTTC. Its protein is CSARDRESAHYGYTF.

This clone appeared many times. This sequence joins TRBV24-1 and TRBJ1-4; 11 bases agree with TRBD1. Germline V gene sequence: CDR1 KGHDR, CDR2 SFDVKD. CDR3 size: 16 residues. J gave up 6 bases and V 4 bases, and 6 bases lay outside the gene matches. Written as DNA, the CDR3 is TGTGCCACCAGTGACTCTAGGACAGGGGGCTATGAAAAACTGTTTTTT. Translation: CATSDSRTGGYEKLFF.

This clone was recorded once. This chain connects TRBV20-1 to TRBJ2-1; 11 nucleotides agree with TRBD2. After removal of 5 bases from V and 6 bases from J, the junction contained 9 bases not matched to a gene. The CDR3 length is 15 residues. In germline, CDR1 is DFQATT, CDR2 SNEGSKA (reference sequence). The CDR3 nucleotides read TGCAGTGCTCCTACTAGCGGGAGTCTCAGCAATGAGCAGTTCTTC. Its translation: CSAPTSGSLSNEQFF.

Turning to this clone: A much more abundant neighbour one base away suggests this may be a read error. The chain employs TRBV4-2 and TRBJ2-7; 12 bases are shared with TRBD1. This CDR3 spans 15 amino acids. Germline V gives CDR1 LGHNA, CDR2 YNFKEQ. CDR3 sequence reads: CASSQPGQGAYGQYF. Written as DNA, the CDR3 is TGTGCCAGCAGCCAACCGGGACAGGGGGCATACGGGCAGTACTTC.

This clone is labeled as medium-sized. The chain combines TRBV6-1 with TRBJ1-1, with TRBD1 as a possible D gene (5 bases). This CDR3 is 16 amino acids long. The V gene lost 7 bases and the J gene lost 3 bases, with 21 bases spanning the gap. Germline V gives CDR1 MNHNS, CDR2 SASEGT. The CDR3: CASIVGVGREDTEAFF. CDR3 coding DNA: TGTGCCAGCATAGTCGGTGTGGGGCGAGAGGACACTGAAGCTTTCTTT.

There are many counts of this clone. The J gene is TRBJ2-3, the V gene TRBV28; weak D call: TRBD2 (6 bases). Germline CDR1 reads MDHEN; CDR2 reads SYDVKM. The V gene lost 3 bases and the J gene lost 3 bases, with 19 bases spanning the gap. The CDR3 length is 17 residues. The CDR3: CASSFLRTSPRTDTQYF. The CDR3, as DNA: TGTGCCAGCAGTTTCCTACGAACTAGCCCCAGGACAGATACGCAGTATTTT.

The chain employs TRBV11-3 and TRBJ2-1; D is unresolved. V lost 1 base to trimming and J lost 7 bases, with 14 bases between them. CDR1 and CDR2 from the germline V gene are SGHNT and YENEEA. The CDR3 extends over 15 amino acids. The CDR3 region has the DNA TGTGCCAGCAGCTTAGCTGGGGATGCTCTTAATGAGCAGTTCTTC. It yields the protein CASSLAGDALNEQFF.

Concerning this clone: Since a much larger clone is just one base distant, this may be a read error. The chain employs TRBV20-1 and TRBJ2-4; 7 positions match TRBD2. TRBJ2-1 matches the DNA end more closely, so the J call is doubtful. The CDR3 sequence is 13 residues long. Germline-derived CDR1 and CDR2 are DFQATT and SNEGSKA (reference sequence). CDR3 DNA sequence: TGCAGCGCTAGTCCCCGGACTAGTGGTGACCAGTTCTTC. It specifies CSASPRTSGDQFF.

Ten or more counts support this clone. The J gene is TRBJ1-1, the V gene TRBV5-1; D perhaps matches TRBD1 (5 bases). The CDR3 consists of 15 residues. Germline V gives CDR1 SGHRS, CDR2 YFSETQ. V was clipped by 0 bases and J by 4 bases, with 13 bases between them. The CDR3 coding sequence is TGCGCCAGCAGCTTGGCGGCAGGGTCTATCACTGAAGCTTTCTTT. This codes for CASSLAAGSITEAFF.

This sequence joins TRBV7-3 and TRBJ1-5; D is unclear. CDR1 is SGHTA, CDR2 FQGTGA, per germline. This CDR3 is built from 13 residues. The V end was cut by 6 bases, the J end by 9 bases, with 15 bases between. CDR3 nucleotides: TGTGCCAGCAGTTCCGACATTGACTCGCCCCAGCATTTT. This sequence encodes CASSSDIDSPQHF.

This clone was counted many times. At the DNA level, this CDR3 is encoded by other sequences in the same sample as well. The chain has TRBV6-1 and TRBJ2-1; 10 positions match TRBD1. The CDR3 is 16 residues long. V trimming: 8 bases; J trimming: 7 bases; junction bases outside the gene matches: 14. Germline V gene data show CDR1 as MNHNS and CDR2 as SASEGT. In nucleotides, the CDR3 is TGTGCCAGCCATAGACAGGGGGCAAGCGGGCCTAATGAGCAGTTCTTC. This gives the protein CASHRQGASGPNEQFF.

This clone is medium-sized (0.01 to 0.1%) within its sample. This chain joins TRBV27 and TRBJ1-6; possibly TRBD1 for D (5 bases). The V gene lost 3 bases and the J gene lost 10 bases, with 7 bases spanning the gap. This CDR3 comprises 12 residues. Germline values: CDR1 MNHEY, CDR2 SMNVEV (reference sequence). This chain's CDR3 is CASSLGGSPLHF. CDR3 sequence (DNA): TGTGCCAGCAGTTTGGGGGGGTCACCCCTCCACTTT.

Regarding this clone: Compared with germline, one end of the junction differs, possibly owing to a read error. The gene calls are TRBV27 and TRBJ1-5; no firm D call. This CDR3 is built from 16 residues. Germline CDR1 is MNHEY and CDR2 is SMNVEV (reference sequence). The CDR3 coding sequence is TGCACCAGCAGTTTTGTTAGGGTTAGGGGCAATCAGCCCCAGCATTTT. It specifies CTSSFVRVRGNQPQHF.

Remarks on this clone: No conserved phenylalanine or tryptophan is present at the end of the CDR3, so a read error is the likely explanation. The chain recombines TRBV7-9 with TRBJ2-7; 7 bases match TRBD1. Germline values: CDR1 SEHNR, CDR2 FQNEAQ (reference sequence). The CDR3 sequence is 15 residues long. This CDR3 reads CAISAPEGALGEQYS. For the CDR3, the DNA is TGTGCCATCAGCGCTCCCGAGGGGGCGCTGGGGGAGCAGTACTCC.